Presented here are 14 T cell receptor beta chains from one specimen sequenced in a study of T cell repertoires in cytomegalovirus infection. Their antigens are not known. Each CDR3 protein is one row after TCRdb ran MiXCR on the reads. Of around 750,000 distinct CDR3 sequences detected, approximately 30% appear once; the ten largest clones hold about an eighth. The source material was cultured CD8+ T cells from PBMCs, sampled from culture after CMV antigen stimulation. The receptors come from a human donor in good health (CMV status not recorded). Some clones in this sample may be carry-over from other donors' samples.

V usage is TRBV5-5 and J usage is TRBJ1-2; D ambiguous. Trimming removed 0 bases from V and 2 bases from J, with 26 bases in between. This CDR3 region has 20 residues. Germline V CDR1 and CDR2: SGHKS, YYEKEE (reference sequence). In DNA, the CDR3 is TGTGCCAGCAGCTTGGATGTATTGCAGACTGCGCTGCCCCCGAACTATGGCTACACCTTC. Amino acid sequence: CASSLDVLQTALPPNYGYTF.

The chain links TRBV6-1 to TRBJ1-3, with a tentative D call TRBD1 (5 bases). V lost 1 base to trimming and J lost 3 bases, with 10 bases between them. This CDR3 is 15 amino acids long. CDR1 and CDR2 from the germline V gene are MNHNS and SASEGT. The CDR3: CASSEDRGYGNTIYF. The CDR3 DNA reads as TGTGCCAGCAGTGAAGATCGGGGGTATGGAAACACCATATATTTT.

The chain employs TRBV27 and TRBJ2-6; 11 positions agree with TRBD1. Germline CDR1 reads MNHEY; CDR2 reads SMNVEV (reference sequence). The CDR3 has 19 residues. The V and J ends lost 4 bases and 2 bases, in that order; junction bases with no gene match: 10. The CDR3 protein is CASSSTGQGAIAGANVLTF. CDR3 nucleotide sequence: TGTGCCAGCAGTTCCACCGGACAGGGGGCTATCGCTGGGGCCAACGTCCTGACTTTC.

Only one count was recorded for this clonotype. The chain combines TRBV27 with TRBJ2-1, with D hard to call. Germline lookup yields CDR1 MNHEY and CDR2 SMNVEV (reference sequence). The CDR3 length is 14 residues. Trimming removed 5 bases from V and 2 bases from J, with 10 bases in between. CDR3 sequence: CASSLAVAYNEQFF. The CDR3 nucleotides read TGTGCCAGCAGTCTCGCAGTGGCCTACAATGAGCAGTTCTTC.

On this clonotype: Just one base apart from a much larger clone, this may be a read error. V gene TRBV7-2 combines with J gene TRBJ1-5; D is perhaps TRBD1 (5 bases). This CDR3 region has 14 residues. Germline loops: CDR1 SGHTA, CDR2 FQGNSA. Written as DNA, the CDR3 is TGTGTCAGCAGCCATGGGGGGGAGGGGCAGCCCCAGCATTTT. This translates into CVSSHGGEGQPQHF.

This clonotype was seen at least ten times. The chain carries TRBV7-8 and TRBJ2-1; D is uncertain. The germline V gene has CDR1 SGHVS and CDR2 FQNEAQ. V lost 0 bases, J lost 2 bases, and 5 bases lay in between. CDR3 size: 14 residues. The DNA for the CDR3 is TGTGCCAGCAGCTTAGCGAATCCCTACAATGAGCAGTTCTTC. Protein product: CASSLANPYNEQFF.

The chain combines TRBV7-6 with TRBJ1-2; 10 nucleotides agree with TRBD1. The germline CDR1 and CDR2 sequences are SGHVS and FNYEAQ. The CDR3 is 16 amino acids. With 5 bases clipped from V and 6 bases from J, the junction kept 12 bases outside the gene matches. The CDR3 here is CASSTRGDRGWNGYTF. In DNA form, the CDR3 reads TGTGCCAGCAGCACCAGGGGGGACAGGGGATGGAATGGCTACACCTTC.

V gene TRBV4-1 combines with J gene TRBJ1-1, with 10 bases lining up with TRBD1. Per the germline V gene, CDR1 is MGHRA and CDR2 is YSYEKL. The V and J ends lost 3 bases and 6 bases, in that order; junction bases with no gene match: 7. The CDR3 extends over 15 amino acids. CDR3 protein: CASSQEVGTGAEAFF. The CDR3 bases are TGCGCCAGCAGCCAGGAGGTCGGGACAGGGGCTGAAGCTTTCTTT.

This clonotype was observed a handful of times. CDR3 amino acids: CASSPSAGRVQQPQHF. The CDR3 nucleotides read TGTGCCAGCTCACCATCGGCAGGGAGGGTACAGCAGCCCCAGCATTTT. The chain is built from TRBV18 and TRBJ1-5; maybe TRBD1 (5 bases). CDR1 and CDR2 (germline): KGHSH, LQKENI. Trimming stripped 2 bases from V and 7 bases from J, with 18 bases between. This CDR3 has 16 residues.

This chain links TRBV9 with TRBJ2-2, with D possibly being TRBD1 or TRBD2 (5 bases each). From germline, CDR1 is SGDLS and CDR2 YYNGEE. Trimming removed 3 bases at V and 1 base at J, with 13 bases between. This CDR3 has 16 residues. The CDR3 DNA reads as TGTGCCAGCAGCGCCTTCAAGGGACGGAACACCGGGGAGCTGTTTTTT. This gives the protein CASSAFKGRNTGELFF.

V gene TRBV6-5 combines with J gene TRBJ1-2; 8 bases are a match to TRBD1. Per germline, CDR1 MNHEY and CDR2 SVGAGI. The CDR3 totals 16 residues. V shed 2 bases and J 3 bases; nucleotides not matched to a gene: 8. CDR3 nucleotide sequence: TGTGCCAGCAGTTACATCCAGACAGGGGAGGACTATGGCTACACCTTC. Residues: CASSYIQTGEDYGYTF.

This clonotype was recorded at least ten times. The chain carries TRBV6-5 and TRBJ1-3; D uncertain. CDR3 length: 15 amino acids. Between the trimmed V and J ends, which lost 0 bases and 0 bases, there was a span of 6 bases. The germline V gene has CDR1 MNHEY and CDR2 SVGAGI. The CDR3 nucleotides are TGTGCCAGCAGTTACTCGGGGAGCTCTGGAAACACCATATATTTT. It codes for CASSYSGSSGNTIYF.

The chain recombines TRBV11-2 with TRBJ2-3; no clear D. Germline CDR1 is SGHAT and CDR2 is FQNNGV. There are 15 residues in the CDR3. The V end lost 4 bases, the J end lost 0 bases, and 11 bases lay between the germline ends. As DNA, the CDR3 is TGTGCCAGCAGCTCGACATTGACTAGCACAGATACGCAGTATTTT. Amino acid sequence: CASSSTLTSTDTQYF.

This clonotype was seen a few times. This chain links TRBV12-3 or TRBV12-4 with TRBJ1-2; tentative D call: TRBD1 (5 bases). V lost 5 bases to trimming and J lost 6 bases, with 19 bases between them. The CDR3 covers 15 residues. The CDR3 DNA reads as TGTGCCAGCAGTACAAATCTCGGGACTTCGAATGGCTACACCTTC. It specifies CASSTNLGTSNGYTF.